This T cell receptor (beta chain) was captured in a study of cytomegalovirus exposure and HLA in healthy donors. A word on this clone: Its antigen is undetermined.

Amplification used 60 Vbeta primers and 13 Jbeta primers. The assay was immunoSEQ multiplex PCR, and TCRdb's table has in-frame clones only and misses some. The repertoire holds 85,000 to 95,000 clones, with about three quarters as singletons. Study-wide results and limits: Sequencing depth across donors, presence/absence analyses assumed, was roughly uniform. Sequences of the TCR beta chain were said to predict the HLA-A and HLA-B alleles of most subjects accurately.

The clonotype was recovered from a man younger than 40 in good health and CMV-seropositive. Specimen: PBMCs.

The CDR3, as DNA: TGTGCCAGCTCACCAACGCAGGGGTTTAATTCACCCCTCCACTTT. Protein: CASSPTQGFNSPLHF. The chain has TRBV18 and TRBJ1-6, with D possibly matching TRBD1 (6 bases). CDR1 KGHSH and CDR2 LQKENI come from the germline V gene. This CDR3 contains 15 residues. The germline V and J ends were trimmed by 2 bases and 6 bases, with 11 bases remaining between them. Full variable domain (outside the CDR3, taken from reference TRBV18 and TRBJ1-6): NAGVMQNPRHLVRRRGQEARLRCSPMKGHSHVYWYRQLPEEGLKFMVYLQKENIIDESGMPKERFSAEFPKEGPSILRIQQVVRGDSAAYFCASSPTQGFNSPLHFGNGTRLTVT.